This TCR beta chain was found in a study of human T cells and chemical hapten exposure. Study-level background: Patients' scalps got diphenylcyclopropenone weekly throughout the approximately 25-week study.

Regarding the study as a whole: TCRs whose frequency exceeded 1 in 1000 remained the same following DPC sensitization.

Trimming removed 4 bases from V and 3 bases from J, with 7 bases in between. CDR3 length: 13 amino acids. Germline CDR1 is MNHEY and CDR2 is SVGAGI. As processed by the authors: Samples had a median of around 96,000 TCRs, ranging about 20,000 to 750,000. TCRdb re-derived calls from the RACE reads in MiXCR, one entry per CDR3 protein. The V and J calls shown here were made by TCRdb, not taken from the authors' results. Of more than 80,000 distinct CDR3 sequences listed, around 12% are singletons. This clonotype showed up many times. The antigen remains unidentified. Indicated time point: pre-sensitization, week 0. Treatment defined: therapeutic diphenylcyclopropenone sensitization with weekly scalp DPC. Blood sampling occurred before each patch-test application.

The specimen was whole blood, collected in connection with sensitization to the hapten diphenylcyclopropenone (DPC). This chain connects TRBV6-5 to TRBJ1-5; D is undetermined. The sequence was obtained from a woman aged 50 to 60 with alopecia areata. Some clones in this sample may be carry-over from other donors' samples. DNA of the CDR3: TGTGCCAGCAGTTCCCGGGACAATCAGCCCCAGCATTTT. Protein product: CASSSRDNQPQHF.